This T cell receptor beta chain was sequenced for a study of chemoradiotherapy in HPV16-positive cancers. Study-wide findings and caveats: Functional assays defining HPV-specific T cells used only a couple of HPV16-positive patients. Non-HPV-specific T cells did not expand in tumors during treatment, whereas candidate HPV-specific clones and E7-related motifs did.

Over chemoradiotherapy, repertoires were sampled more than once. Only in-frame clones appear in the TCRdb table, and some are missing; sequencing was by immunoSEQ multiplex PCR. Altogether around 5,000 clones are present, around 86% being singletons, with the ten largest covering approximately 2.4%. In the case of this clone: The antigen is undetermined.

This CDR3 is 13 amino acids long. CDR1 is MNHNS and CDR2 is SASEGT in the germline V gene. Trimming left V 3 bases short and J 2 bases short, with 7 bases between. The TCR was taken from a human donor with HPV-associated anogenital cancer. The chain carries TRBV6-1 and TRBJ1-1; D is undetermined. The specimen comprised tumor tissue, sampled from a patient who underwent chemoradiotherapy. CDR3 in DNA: TGTGCCAGCAGTGATGGTTATAACACTGAAGCTTTCTTT. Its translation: CASSDGYNTEAFF.